The rows below give T cell receptor beta chains drawn from one sample of a study of OX40 agonist ivuxolimab in advanced cancers. Repertoires were generated with immunoSEQ multiplex PCR, while TCRdb's copy carries only in-frame clones and drops some. This table has about 19,000 clones, 65% to 85% appearing once. The sequencing here drew on CD4+ or CD8+ T cells sorted from blood, taken in a trial of the OX40 agonist ivuxolimab. The receptors were sampled from an adult with an advanced solid tumor such as melanoma, head and neck, liver or kidney cancer. CDR3s include the opening cysteine and the closing phenylalanine or tryptophan. The order of the fields is CDR3 protein, CDR3 DNA, V gene, D gene, clone size, J gene. The D gene is left open where the match is weak. Size is omitted from some rows. Given values are once, few, many or a class for expanded clones.

CASSEFGDGSTEAFF,TGTGCCAGCAGTGAATTTGGGGATGGGAGCACTGAAGCTTTCTTT,TRBV6-8,-,-,TRBJ1-1
CASSLAGSPGNTIYF,TGTGCCAGCAGCTTAGCAGGGTCTCCCGGAAACACCATATATTTT,TRBV7-2,-,-,TRBJ1-3
CASSVGTDFEQFF,TGTGCCAGCAGCGTAGGAACCGACTTTGAGCAGTTCTTC,TRBV9,-,-,TRBJ2-1
CASSPWDRSILTGELFF,TGTGCCAGCAGTCCATGGGACAGGTCGATTTTAACCGGGGAGCTGTTTTTT,TRBV27,TRBD1,few,TRBJ2-2
CASSQDRGEQYF,TGCGCCAGCAGCCAAGACAGGGGTGAGCAGTACTTC,TRBV4-1,-,-,TRBJ2-7
CASSQEESGVYNEQFF,TGTGCCAGCAGCCAAGAAGAGAGCGGGGTCTACAATGAGCAGTTCTTC,TRBV4-2,TRBD2,-,TRBJ2-1
CASSSHLGLSYNEQFF,TGTGCCAGCAGCTCCCATTTGGGACTATCCTACAATGAGCAGTTCTTC,TRBV14,TRBD2,-,TRBJ2-1
CASSPDWGDGETQYF,TGTGCCAGCAGCCCCGATTGGGGGGATGGAGAGACCCAGTACTTC,TRBV9,-,-,TRBJ2-5
CASSFTSPQDTEAFF,TGTGCCAGCAGCTTCACCAGTCCCCAGGACACTGAAGCTTTCTTT,TRBV11-2,-,once,TRBJ1-1
CASSSGTSGSNEQFF,TGTGCCAGCAGTTCAGGGACTAGCGGGAGTAATGAGCAGTTCTTC,TRBV27,TRBD2,-,TRBJ2-1
CASSPGLAQFF,TGTGCCAGCAGCCCAGGGTTAGCCCAGTTCTTC,TRBV11-3,-,many,TRBJ2-1
CASSPGASGELFF,TGTGCCAGTAGCCCAGGGGCGTCTGGGGAGCTGTTTTTT,TRBV19,-,-,TRBJ2-2
CASSLDRGTGEGYGYTF,TGTGCCAGCAGCCTAGATAGGGGGACAGGGGAAGGTTATGGCTACACCTTC,TRBV7-3,TRBD1,-,TRBJ1-2
CASSLGQAPEQYF,TGTGCCAGCAGTTTGGGACAGGCCCCCGAGCAGTACTTC,TRBV6-6,TRBD1,-,TRBJ2-7
CASSLIAGSSYNEQFF,TGTGCCAGCAGCTTAATAGCCGGTAGCTCCTACAATGAGCAGTTCTTC,TRBV5-8,-,-,TRBJ2-1
CASSESDRIYNEQFF,TGTGCCAGCAGCGAGTCGGACAGGATCTACAATGAGCAGTTCTTC,TRBV6-5,TRBD1,-,TRBJ2-1
CASSPTVAGAEGYTF,TGTGCCAGCTCACCAACAGTAGCCGGGGCGGAAGGCTACACCTTC,TRBV18,-,once,TRBJ1-2
CASSDLDPVGYTF,TGTGCCAGCAGTGACTTGGACCCGGTTGGCTACACCTTC,TRBV25-1,-,-,TRBJ1-2
CASSPGGGGDEQFF,TGTGCCAGCAGCCCCGGCGGGGGAGGGGATGAGCAGTTCTTC,TRBV6-4,TRBD2,medium-sized,TRBJ2-1
CASSQDSGWGGELFF,TGCGCCAGCAGCCAAGATTCAGGGTGGGGCGGGGAGCTGTTTTTT,TRBV4-1,-,-,TRBJ2-2
CASRNLASGDTSEQYF,TGTGCCAGTAGGAACCTGGCTAGCGGGGATACCTCCGAGCAGTACTTC,TRBV19,TRBD2,-,TRBJ2-7
CATSIDRDAYNEQFF,TGTGCCACCAGCATCGACAGGGACGCCTACAATGAGCAGTTCTTC,TRBV15,TRBD1,-,TRBJ2-1
CASSFSPTPQEPYEQYF,TGTGCCAGCAGCTTTTCCCCAACCCCACAGGAGCCCTACGAGCAGTACTTC,TRBV5-5,-,-,TRBJ2-7
CASSSGVAEAFF,TGTGCCAGCAGTTCGGGGGTAGCTGAAGCTTTCTTT,TRBV2,-,-,TRBJ1-1
CASSEEDSEAYNEQFF,TGTGCCAGCAGTGAAGAGGATAGCGAGGCCTACAATGAGCAGTTCTTC,TRBV6-1,-,-,TRBJ2-1
CASRVEGRSYNEQFF,TGTGCCAGTCGTGTAGAGGGGCGCTCCTACAATGAGCAGTTCTTC,TRBV19,-,few,TRBJ2-1
CASGLVPGLENTEAFF,TGTGCTAGTGGTTTGGTACCGGGACTTGAGAACACTGAAGCTTTCTTT,TRBV12-5,-,-,TRBJ1-1
CASSLRQGLMNTEAFF,TGTGCCAGCAGCTTAAGACAGGGGCTAATGAACACTGAAGCTTTCTTT,TRBV5-5,TRBD1,-,TRBJ1-1
CASSWGTGELFF,TGTGCCAGCAGCTGGGGCACCGGGGAGCTGTTTTTT,TRBV7-9,-,-,TRBJ2-2
CASSSPRGSYNSPLHF,TGTGCCAGCAGCTCCCCTCGGGGCTCCTATAATTCACCCCTCCACTTT,TRBV27,-,once,TRBJ1-6
CASSEARRNNEKLFF,TGTGCCAGCAGTGAAGCTAGGCGGAATAATGAAAAACTGTTTTTT,TRBV2,-,-,TRBJ1-4
CASSQGTGGDGELFF,TGCGCCAGCAGCCAAGGGACAGGGGGCGACGGGGAGCTGTTTTTT,TRBV4-1,TRBD1,-,TRBJ2-2
CASSLGSSPGELFF,TGTGCCAGCAGTCTGGGTAGCTCTCCCGGGGAGCTGTTTTTT,TRBV6-1,-,few,TRBJ2-2
CASSPAPSYEQYF,TGTGCCAGCAGCCCCGCGCCGAGCTACGAGCAGTACTTC,TRBV9,-,-,TRBJ2-7
CASSDAGGPGYGYTF,TGCGCCAGCAGTGATGCGGGGGGCCCGGGCTATGGCTACACCTTC,TRBV10-2,-,-,TRBJ1-2
CAWSWMGNTEAFF,TGTGCCTGGAGTTGGATGGGGAACACTGAAGCTTTCTTT,TRBV30,-,-,TRBJ1-1
CATSRPLGLASDTQYF,TGTGCCACCAGCAGGCCCCTGGGACTAGCGTCAGATACGCAGTATTTT,TRBV15,TRBD2,-,TRBJ2-3
CAWSNDRAQETQYF,TGTGCCTGGAGTAATGACAGGGCTCAAGAGACCCAGTACTTC,TRBV30,TRBD1,-,TRBJ2-5
CASSLAGTSNSPLHF,TGTGCCAGCAGCTTGGCCGGGACGAGCAATTCACCCCTCCACTTT,TRBV5-6,-,once,TRBJ1-6
CAISEGTSATNEKLFF,TGTGCCATCAGTGAAGGGACTTCAGCAACTAATGAAAAACTGTTTTTT,TRBV10-3,-,-,TRBJ1-4
CSVQTGSYGYTF,TGCAGCGTTCAGACAGGGTCCTATGGCTACACCTTC,TRBV29-1,TRBD1,-,TRBJ1-2
CASMEGSYNEQFF,TGTGCCAGCATGGAGGGCTCCTACAATGAGCAGTTCTTC,TRBV2,-,-,TRBJ2-1